These 2 T cell receptor beta chains originate from one sample sequenced in a study of OX40 agonist ivuxolimab in advanced cancers. Only in-frame clones appear in the TCRdb table, and some are missing; sequencing was by immunoSEQ multiplex PCR. The repertoire holds 75,000 to 90,000 clones, with around 89% as singletons. The sequences come from CD4+ or CD8+ T cells sorted from blood, collected in a trial of the OX40 agonist ivuxolimab. These receptors originate from an adult with an advanced solid tumor such as melanoma, head and neck, liver or kidney cancer.

The V gene is TRBV7-9, the J gene TRBJ1-2; D not resolved. Trimming cost V 6 bases and J 4 bases, with 9 bases left between them. Germline loops: CDR1 SEHNR, CDR2 FQNEAQ (reference sequence). CDR3 size: 12 residues. In nucleotides, the CDR3 is TGTGCCAGCAGTCTTGAGGTCTATGGCTACACCTTC. Translated, it gives CASSLEVYGYTF. Variable domain in full (rest from reference TRBV7-9 and TRBJ1-2): DTGVSQNPRHKITKRGQNVTFRCDPISEHNRLYWYRQTLGQGPEFLTYFQNEAQLEKSRLLSDRFSAERPKGSFSTLEIQRTEQGDSAMYLCASSLEVYGYTFGSGTRLTVV.

The chain recombines TRBV4-2 with TRBJ1-5, with D possibly matching TRBD1 (6 bases). Trimming took off 0 bases at V and 7 bases at J, with 16 bases between the two ends. CDR3 length: 16 amino acids. Germline CDR1 and CDR2: LGHNA and YNFKEQ. For the CDR3, the DNA is TGTGCCAGCAGCCAAGATATAAAGGGGGGTGGGCAGCCCCAGCATTTT. Translating gives CASSQDIKGGGQPQHF.